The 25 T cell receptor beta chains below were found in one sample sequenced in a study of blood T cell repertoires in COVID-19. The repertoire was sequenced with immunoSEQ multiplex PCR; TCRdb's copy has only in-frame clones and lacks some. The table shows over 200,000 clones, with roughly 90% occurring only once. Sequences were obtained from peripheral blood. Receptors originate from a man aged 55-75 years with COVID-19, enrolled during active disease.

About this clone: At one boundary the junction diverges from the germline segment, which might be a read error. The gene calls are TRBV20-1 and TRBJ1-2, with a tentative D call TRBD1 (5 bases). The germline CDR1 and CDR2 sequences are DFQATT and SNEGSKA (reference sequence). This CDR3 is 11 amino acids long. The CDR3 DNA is TGCAGTGCCTCTGATTCAGGGCATCGAGCCTTC. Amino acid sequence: CSASDSGHRAF.

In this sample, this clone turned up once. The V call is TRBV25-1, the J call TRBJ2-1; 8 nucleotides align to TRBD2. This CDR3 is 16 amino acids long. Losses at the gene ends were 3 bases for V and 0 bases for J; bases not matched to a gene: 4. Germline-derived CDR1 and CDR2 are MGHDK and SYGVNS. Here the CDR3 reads CASSDTGGSSYNEQFF. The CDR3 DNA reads TGTGCCAGCAGTGATACGGGAGGGAGCTCCTACAATGAGCAGTTCTTC.

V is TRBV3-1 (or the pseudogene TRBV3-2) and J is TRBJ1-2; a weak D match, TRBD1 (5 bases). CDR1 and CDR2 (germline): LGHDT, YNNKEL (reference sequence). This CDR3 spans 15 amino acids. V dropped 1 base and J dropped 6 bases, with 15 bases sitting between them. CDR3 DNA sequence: TGTGCCAGCAGCCAAGGTATGGTGGGGCGCGATGGCTACACCTTC. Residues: CASSQGMVGRDGYTF.

Here the CDR3 DNA reads TGTGCCAGCAGTGTGAGTCAGCGTTCGGAAGGCTACACCTTC. Its translation is CASSVSQRSEGYTF. The J gene is TRBJ1-2, the V gene TRBV2; D gene uncertain. Trimming cost V 4 bases and J 8 bases, with 17 bases left between them. From germline, CDR1 is SNHLY and CDR2 FYNNEI. CDR3 length equals 14 residues.

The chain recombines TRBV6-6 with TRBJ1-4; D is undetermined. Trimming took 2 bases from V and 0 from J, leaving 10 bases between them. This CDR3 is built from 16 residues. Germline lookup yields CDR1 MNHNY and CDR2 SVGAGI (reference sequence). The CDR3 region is CASSYGQHATNEKLFF. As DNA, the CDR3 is TGTGCCAGCAGTTACGGGCAGCATGCAACTAATGAAAAACTGTTTTTT.

CDR3 DNA: TGTGCCAGCAGCCGTCAGGGTCAACCGGGAGGTGAGCAGTTCTTC. Translation: CASSRQGQPGGEQFF. V usage is TRBV7-2 and J usage is TRBJ2-1; the match to TRBD2 covers 7 bases. The trim removed 5 bases at V and 9 bases at J, leaving 13 bases unmatched. Germline V gives CDR1 SGHTA, CDR2 FQGNSA. The CDR3 totals 15 residues.

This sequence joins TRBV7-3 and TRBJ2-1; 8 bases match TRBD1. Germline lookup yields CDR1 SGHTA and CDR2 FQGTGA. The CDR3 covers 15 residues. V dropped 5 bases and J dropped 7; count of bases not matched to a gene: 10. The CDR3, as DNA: TGTGCCAGCAGCCCCGGACAGGGTCCCTCTAATGAGCAGTTCTTC. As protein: CASSPGQGPSNEQFF. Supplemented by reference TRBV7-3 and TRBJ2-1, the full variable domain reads GAGVSQTPSNKVTEKGKYVELRCDPISGHTALYWYRQSLGQGPEFLIYFQGTGAADDSGLPNDRFFAVRPEGSVSTLKIQRTERGDSAVYLCASSPGQGPSNEQFFGPGTRLTVL.

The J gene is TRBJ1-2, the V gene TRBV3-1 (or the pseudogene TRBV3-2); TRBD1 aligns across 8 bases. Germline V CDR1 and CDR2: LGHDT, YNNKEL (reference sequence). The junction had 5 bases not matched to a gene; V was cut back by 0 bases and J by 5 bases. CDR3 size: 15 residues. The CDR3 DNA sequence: TGTGCCAGCAGCCAAGAACCCGGGACAGGTTATGGCTACACCTTC. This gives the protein CASSQEPGTGYGYTF.

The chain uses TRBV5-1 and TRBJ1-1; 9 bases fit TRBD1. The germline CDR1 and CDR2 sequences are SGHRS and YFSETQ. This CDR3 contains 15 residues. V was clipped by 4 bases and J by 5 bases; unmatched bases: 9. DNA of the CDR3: TGCGCCAGCAGCCCCCCGGGACAGGGTGAGACTGAAGCTTTCTTT. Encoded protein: CASSPPGQGETEAFF.

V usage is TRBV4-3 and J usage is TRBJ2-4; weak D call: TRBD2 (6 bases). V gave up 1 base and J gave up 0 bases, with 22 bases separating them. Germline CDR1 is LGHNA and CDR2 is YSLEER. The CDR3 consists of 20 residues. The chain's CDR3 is CASSQVKRVRIRLAKNIQYF. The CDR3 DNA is TGCGCCAGCAGCCAAGTCAAGCGGGTCAGAATACGGTTAGCCAAAAACATTCAGTACTTC.

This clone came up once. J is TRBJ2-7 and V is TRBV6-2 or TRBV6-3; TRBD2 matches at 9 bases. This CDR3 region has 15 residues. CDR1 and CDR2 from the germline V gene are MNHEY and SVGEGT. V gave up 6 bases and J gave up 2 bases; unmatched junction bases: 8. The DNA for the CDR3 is TGTGCCAGCAGCAGAACCGGGACTAGCCCCTACGAGCAGTACTTC. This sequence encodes CASSRTGTSPYEQYF.

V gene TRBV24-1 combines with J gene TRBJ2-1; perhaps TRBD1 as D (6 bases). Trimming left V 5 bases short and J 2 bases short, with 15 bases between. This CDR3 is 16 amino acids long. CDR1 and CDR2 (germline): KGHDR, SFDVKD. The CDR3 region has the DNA TGTGCCACCAGTGCCCTCGGGCAGGGGACCTACAATGAGCAGTTCTTC. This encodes CATSALGQGTYNEQFF.

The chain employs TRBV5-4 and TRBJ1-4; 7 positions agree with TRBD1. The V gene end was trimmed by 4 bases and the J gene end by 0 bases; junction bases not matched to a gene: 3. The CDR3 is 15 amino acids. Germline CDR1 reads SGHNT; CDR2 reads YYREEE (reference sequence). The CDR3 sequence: CASSMGQPTNEKLFF. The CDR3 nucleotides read TGTGCCAGCAGCATGGGACAGCCAACTAATGAAAAACTGTTTTTT.

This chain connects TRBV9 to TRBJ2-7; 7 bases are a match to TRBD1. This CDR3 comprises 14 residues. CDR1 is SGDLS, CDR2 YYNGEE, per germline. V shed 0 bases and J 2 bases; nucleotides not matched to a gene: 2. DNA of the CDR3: TGTGCCAGCAGCGTAGATCAGGGGGCCTACGAGCAGTACTTC. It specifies CASSVDQGAYEQYF.

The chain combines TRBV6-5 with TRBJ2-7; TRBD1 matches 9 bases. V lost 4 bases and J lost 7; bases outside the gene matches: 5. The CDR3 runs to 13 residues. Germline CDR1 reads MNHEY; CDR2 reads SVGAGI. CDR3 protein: CASSSWTGDEQYF. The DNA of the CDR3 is TGTGCCAGCAGTTCCTGGACAGGGGATGAGCAGTACTTC.

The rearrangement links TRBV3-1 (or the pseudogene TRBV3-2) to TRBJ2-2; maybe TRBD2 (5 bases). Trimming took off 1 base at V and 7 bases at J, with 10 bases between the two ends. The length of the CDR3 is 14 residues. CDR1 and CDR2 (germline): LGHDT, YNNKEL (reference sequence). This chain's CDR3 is CASSQVAYYGELFF. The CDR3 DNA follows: TGTGCCAGCAGCCAAGTAGCGTACTACGGGGAGCTGTTTTTT.

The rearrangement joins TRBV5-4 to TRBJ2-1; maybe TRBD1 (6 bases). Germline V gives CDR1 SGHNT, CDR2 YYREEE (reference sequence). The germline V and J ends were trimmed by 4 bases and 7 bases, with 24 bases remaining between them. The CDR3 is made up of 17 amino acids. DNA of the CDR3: TGTGCCAGCAGCAATGAGCCCAGGGGAATTCGAAAAAATGAGCAGTTCTTC. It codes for CASSNEPRGIRKNEQFF.

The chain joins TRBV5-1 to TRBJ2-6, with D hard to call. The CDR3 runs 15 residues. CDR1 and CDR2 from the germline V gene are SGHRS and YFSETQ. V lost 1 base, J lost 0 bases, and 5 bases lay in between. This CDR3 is CASSLSGSGANVLTF. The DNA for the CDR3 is TGCGCCAGCAGCTTGTCGGGCTCTGGGGCCAACGTCCTGACTTTC. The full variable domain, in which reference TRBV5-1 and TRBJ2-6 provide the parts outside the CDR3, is KAGVTQTPRYLIKTRGQQVTLSCSPISGHRSVSWYQQTPGQGLQFLFEYFSETQRNKGNFPGRFSGRQFSNSRSEMNVSTLELGDSALYLCASSLSGSGANVLTFGAGSRLTVL.

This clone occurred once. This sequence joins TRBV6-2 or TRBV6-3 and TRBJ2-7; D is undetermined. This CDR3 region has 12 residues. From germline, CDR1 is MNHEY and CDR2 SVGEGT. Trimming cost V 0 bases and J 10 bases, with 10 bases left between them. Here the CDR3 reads CASSYSAGLQYF. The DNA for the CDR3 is TGTGCCAGCAGTTACTCGGCAGGCCTCCAGTACTTC.

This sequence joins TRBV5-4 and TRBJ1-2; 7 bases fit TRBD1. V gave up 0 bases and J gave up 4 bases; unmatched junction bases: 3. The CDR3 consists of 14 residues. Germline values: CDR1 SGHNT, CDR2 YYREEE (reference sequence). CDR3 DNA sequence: TGTGCCAGCAGCTTGGCCGGGACAGCCTATGGCTACACCTTC. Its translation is CASSLAGTAYGYTF.

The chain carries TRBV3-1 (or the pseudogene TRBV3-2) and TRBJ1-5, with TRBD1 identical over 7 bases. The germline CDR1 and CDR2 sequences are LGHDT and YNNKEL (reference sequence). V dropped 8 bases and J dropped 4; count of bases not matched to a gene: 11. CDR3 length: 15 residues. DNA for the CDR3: TGTGCCAGCTCCCGCGGCGGGACAGCTAATCAGCCCCAGCATTTT. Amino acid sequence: CASSRGGTANQPQHF.

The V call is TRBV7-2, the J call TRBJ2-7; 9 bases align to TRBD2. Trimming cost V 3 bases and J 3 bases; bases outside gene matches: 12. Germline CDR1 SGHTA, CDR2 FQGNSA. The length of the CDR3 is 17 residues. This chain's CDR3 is CASSFREAGGLIYEQYF. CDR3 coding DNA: TGTGCCAGCAGCTTTAGAGAAGCGGGGGGCCTGATCTACGAGCAGTACTTC.

DNA for the CDR3: TGTGCCTGGAGGGTAGGGCTAGCGGGAAGTGAGCAGTTCTTC. This gives the protein CAWRVGLAGSEQFF. The J gene is TRBJ2-1, the V gene TRBV30; 9 nucleotides agree with TRBD2. The junction had 9 bases not matched to a gene; V was cut back by 3 bases and J by 9 bases. From germline, CDR1 is GTSNPN and CDR2 SVGIG (reference sequence). The CDR3 has 14 amino acids.

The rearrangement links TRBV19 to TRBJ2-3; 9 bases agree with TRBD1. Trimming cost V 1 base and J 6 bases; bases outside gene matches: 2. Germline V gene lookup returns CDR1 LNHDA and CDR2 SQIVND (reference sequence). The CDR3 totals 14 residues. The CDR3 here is CASSIGGTGDTQYF. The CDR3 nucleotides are TGTGCCAGTAGTATAGGGGGGACAGGGGATACGCAGTATTTT.

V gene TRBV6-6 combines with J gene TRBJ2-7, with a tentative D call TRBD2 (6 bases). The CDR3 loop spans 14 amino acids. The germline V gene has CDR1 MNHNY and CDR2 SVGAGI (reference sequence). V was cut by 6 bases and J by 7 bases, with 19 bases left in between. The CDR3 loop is CASREGPILREQYF. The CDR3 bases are TGTGCCAGCAGGGAGGGACCTATCCTACGAGAGCAGTACTTC.